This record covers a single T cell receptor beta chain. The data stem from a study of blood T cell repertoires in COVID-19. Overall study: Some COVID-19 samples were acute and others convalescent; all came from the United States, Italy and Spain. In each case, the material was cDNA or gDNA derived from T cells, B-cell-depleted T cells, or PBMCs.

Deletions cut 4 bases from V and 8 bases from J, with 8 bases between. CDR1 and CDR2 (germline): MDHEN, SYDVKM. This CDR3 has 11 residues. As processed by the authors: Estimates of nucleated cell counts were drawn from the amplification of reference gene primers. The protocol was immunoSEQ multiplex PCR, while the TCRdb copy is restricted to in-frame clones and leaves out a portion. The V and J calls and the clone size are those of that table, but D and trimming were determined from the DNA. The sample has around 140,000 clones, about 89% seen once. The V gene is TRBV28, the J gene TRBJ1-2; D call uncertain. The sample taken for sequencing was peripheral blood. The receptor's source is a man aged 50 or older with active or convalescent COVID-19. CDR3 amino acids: CASSSPGGYTF. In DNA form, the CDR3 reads TGTGCCAGCAGTTCCCCGGGGGGCTACACCTTC.